These 10 T cell receptor beta chains were all obtained from the same sample, sequenced in a study of cytomegalovirus exposure and HLA in healthy donors. Primers for the PCR totalled 60 Vbeta and 13 Jbeta. Some clones are missing from TCRdb's copy, which holds only in-frame ones; the method was immunoSEQ multiplex PCR. The sample shows about 170,000 clones, 73% of them seen only once. The sequencing sample was made of PBMCs. The source is a young woman in good health and CMV-seropositive.

This clone was detected a few times. J is TRBJ1-6 and V is TRBV9, with 9 bases fitting TRBD1. The germline V gene encodes CDR1 SGDLS and CDR2 YYNGEE. The V and J ends lost 0 bases and 7 bases, in that order; junction bases with no gene match: 2. This CDR3 is 15 amino acids long. The CDR3 DNA reads as TGTGCCAGCAGCGTAGACAGGGGGCTCAATTCACCCCTCCACTTT. This encodes CASSVDRGLNSPLHF.

A remark on this clone: The sample has other DNA sequences that encode this CDR3 too. J is TRBJ1-1 and V is TRBV5-1; 8 bases fit TRBD1. Trimming removed 2 bases from V and 1 base from J; junction bases left unmatched: 4. This CDR3 is 15 amino acids long. The germline V gene encodes CDR1 SGHRS and CDR2 YFSETQ. The CDR3 DNA reads as TGCGCCAGCAGCTTAACAGGGGGAGGGAACACTGAAGCTTTCTTT. Its translation is CASSLTGGGNTEAFF. The variable domain in full, completed from reference TRBV5-1 and TRBJ1-1, reads KAGVTQTPRYLIKTRGQQVTLSCSPISGHRSVSWYQQTPGQGLQFLFEYFSETQRNKGNFPGRFSGRQFSNSRSEMNVSTLELGDSALYLCASSLTGGGNTEAFFGQGTRLTVV.

The CDR3 reads CASSPSLGTGDTGELFF. The CDR3 nucleotides read TGTGCCAGCAGCCCCAGCTTAGGGACAGGGGACACCGGGGAGCTGTTTTTT. The V and J genes are TRBV4-2 and TRBJ2-2; TRBD1 matches at 10 bases. The V segment lost 4 bases and the J segment 3 bases; nucleotides outside the gene matches: 8. The V gene's germline CDR1 is LGHNA and CDR2 YNFKEQ. The CDR3 is 17 residues long.

J is TRBJ1-1 and V is TRBV4-2; D remains unclear. Germline CDR1 is LGHNA and CDR2 is YNFKEQ. The CDR3 contains 12 residues. V was pared by 4 bases and J by 5 bases, with 8 bases between. The DNA for the CDR3 is TGTGCCAGCAGCCTAAGCGAAACTGAAGCTTTCTTT. Its translation is CASSLSETEAFF.

Notes on this clone: A junction end diverges from the germline sequence, so it may reflect a read error. The V and J genes are TRBV7-9 and TRBJ1-6, with TRBD1 matching over 9 bases. Germline assignment: CDR1 SEHNR and CDR2 FQNEAQ (reference sequence). The CDR3 has 14 residues. CDR3 protein: CSSSLGDRAIPLHF. The DNA for the CDR3 is TGTTCCAGCAGCTTAGGGGACAGGGCAATACCCCTCCACTTT.

The chain has TRBV25-1 and TRBJ2-3, with D hard to call. The CDR3 has 14 residues. V was cut by 2 bases and J by 2 bases, with 8 bases left in between. Germline V gene sequence: CDR1 MGHDK, CDR2 SYGVNS. CDR3 coding DNA: TGTGCCAGCAGTGAACTGTCTCTCACAGATACGCAGTATTTT. Its protein is CASSELSLTDTQYF.

J is TRBJ1-1 and V is TRBV19, with 10 bases fitting TRBD1. Germline CDR1 is LNHDA and CDR2 is SQIVND (reference sequence). The CDR3 sequence is 15 residues long. V lost 5 bases and J lost 1; bases outside the gene matches: 4. CDR3 loop: CASSSRDRGNTEAFF. The CDR3 coding sequence is TGTGCCAGTAGTTCCCGGGACAGGGGGAACACTGAAGCTTTCTTT.

This clone was recorded only once. V usage is TRBV7-3 and J usage is TRBJ1-3; possible D gene TRBD1, 5 bases. Germline CDR1 SGHTA, CDR2 FQGTGA. The CDR3 extends over 16 amino acids. V was shortened by 5 bases and J by 6 bases, with 20 bases between the two germline ends. CDR3 loop: CASSPPASGNKNTIYF. The CDR3 DNA reads as TGTGCCAGCAGCCCTCCAGCGTCAGGGAACAAAAACACCATATATTTT.

The rearrangement joins TRBV25-1 to TRBJ1-2; D uncertain. With 7 bases removed from V and 2 bases from J, the gap between germline ends came to 8 bases. This CDR3 comprises 12 residues. Germline V gene lookup returns CDR1 MGHDK and CDR2 SYGVNS. CDR3 DNA: TGTGCCAGCAATACAGAGAACTATGGCTACACCTTC. It encodes CASNTENYGYTF.

This chain links TRBV5-1 with TRBJ1-2; 7 bases map to TRBD1. The J segment lost 7 bases and the V segment lost 0 bases, leaving 3 bases of the junction unmatched. The CDR3 is 13 amino acids. Germline CDR1 and CDR2: SGHRS and YFSETQ. Here the CDR3 reads CASSLEQGSGYTF. The CDR3, as DNA: TGCGCCAGCAGCTTGGAACAGGGGAGTGGCTACACCTTC.